This TCR beta chain was recovered during a study of cytomegalovirus exposure and HLA in healthy donors. Overall study results and limits: In vitro, three CMV-associated chains proved specific for CMV antigens. Subsequent analysis found a tendency for first-cohort TCR clusters to co-occur within the 120 or so validation repertoires.

With regard to this clone: The antigen is not known.

Sequencing was performed with immunoSEQ multiplex PCR; in TCRdb, only in-frame clones are kept and a portion is missing. The table shows 150,000 to 180,000 clones, with just over 85% occurring only once. The origin of this receptor is a human donor in good health. Input material: PBMCs.

The CDR3 reads CASSLKTGDPYEQYF. DNA of the CDR3: TGTGCCAGCAGCTTAAAGACAGGGGACCCCTACGAGCAGTACTTC. The chain couples TRBV7-8 to TRBJ2-7; 8 bases are shared with TRBD1. The CDR3 has 15 amino acids. V lost 2 bases to trimming and J lost 2 bases; unmatched junction nucleotides: 5. CDR1 is SGHVS, CDR2 FQNEAQ, per germline.